This is a list of T cell receptor beta chains from one sample in a study of blood T cell repertoires in COVID-19. Method: immunoSEQ multiplex PCR; TCRdb's copy keeps in-frame clones and lacks some. Among roughly 190,000 clones, nearly 90% were seen once, and the ten largest hold around a fifth. The sample consisted of peripheral blood. Every receptor here comes from a man in his 60s with active or convalescent COVID-19. CDR3s include the opening cysteine and the closing phenylalanine or tryptophan. Fields, in order: clone size, D gene, J gene, V gene, CDR3 length, CDR3 protein, CDR3 DNA. A D gene is named only where the DNA matches it firmly. The size of a clone is reported for some rows only, either as once, few or many, or as a class for expanded clones.

. | TRBD1 | TRBJ1-5 | TRBV19 | 16 | CASRVYTGGGNQPQHF | TGTGCCAGTAGGGTTTACACAGGGGGAGGCAATCAGCCCCAGCATTTT
. | . | TRBJ1-1 | TRBV7-9 | 15 | CASALQGPKMAEAFF | TGTGCCAGCGCTTTACAGGGCCCGAAAATGGCTGAAGCTTTCTTT
. | TRBD2 | TRBJ2-7 | TRBV2 | 12 | CASKREHYEQYF | TGTGCCAGCAAGCGGGAGCACTACGAGCAGTACTTC
. | TRBD1 | TRBJ1-1 | TRBV2 | 14 | CANKPQGIGTEAFF | TGTGCCAACAAACCACAGGGGATAGGCACTGAAGCTTTCTTT
. | . | TRBJ2-5 | TRBV11-2 | 15 | CASSLRVQGGETQYF | TGTGCCAGCAGCCTTCGGGTACAGGGCGGAGAGACCCAGTACTTC
. | TRBD1 | TRBJ1-2 | TRBV10-2 | 13 | CASSGGQGLGYTF | TGCGCCAGCAGTGGGGGACAGGGGTTGGGCTACACCTTC
. | . | TRBJ1-2 | TRBV24-1 | 16 | CATSDRGRGGNYGYTF | TGTGCCACCAGTGACCGGGGCAGGGGTGGGAACTATGGCTACACCTTC
. | . | TRBJ2-5 | TRBV4-1 | 15 | CASSLLGLVQETQYF | TGCGCCAGCAGCCTCCTGGGACTTGTTCAAGAGACCCAGTACTTC
. | . | TRBJ1-2 | TRBV2 | 15 | CASSEGGAVVYGYTF | TGTGCCAGCAGTGAAGGTGGGGCAGTCGTCTATGGCTACACCTTC
. | . | TRBJ1-1 | TRBV15 | 14 | CATSRTGSMTEAFF | TGTGCCACCAGCCGAACAGGGTCCATGACTGAAGCTTTCTTT
. | . | TRBJ2-2 | TRBV5-1 | 16 | CASSLGGTANTGELFF | TGCGCCAGCAGCTTAGGGGGGACAGCCAACACCGGGGAGCTGTTTTTT
. | . | TRBJ1-2 | TRBV11-2 | 12 | CASSLGSLGYTF | TGTGCCAGCAGCTTAGGTTCTCTCGGCTACACCTTC
. | . | TRBJ2-2 | TRBV4-2 | 14 | CASSQIGGTGELFF | TGTGCCAGCAGCCAAATAGGGGGAACCGGGGAGCTGTTTTTT
few | . | TRBJ1-2 | TRBV6-1 | 14 | CASSEGVGRDGYTF | TGTGCCAGCAGTGAAGGGGTAGGGAGAGATGGCTACACCTTC
once | TRBD1 | TRBJ1-1 | TRBV5-1 | 14 | CASSHQGGNTEAFF | TGCGCCAGCAGCCACCAGGGGGGGAACACTGAAGCTTTCTTT
. | . | TRBJ2-1 | TRBV29-1 | 12 | CSVEGWGELAFF | TGCAGCGTCGAAGGGTGGGGGGAGCTCGCATTCTTC
. | . | TRBJ1-1 | TRBV27 | 13 | CASSLASNTEAFF | TGTGCCAGCAGTCTGGCTAGCAACACTGAAGCTTTCTTT
. | . | TRBJ1-2 | TRBV5-1 | 13 | CASSLTTNYGYTF | TGCGCCAGCAGCTTAACAACTAACTATGGCTACACCTTC
once | . | TRBJ2-1 | TRBV11-3 | 12 | CASSSLNNEQFF | TGTGCCAGCAGCTCTCTTAACAATGAGCAGTTCTTC
. | TRBD1 | TRBJ1-2 | TRBV27 | 15 | CASSLTGVSNYGYTF | TGTGCCAGCAGCCTCACAGGGGTCTCTAACTATGGCTACACCTTC
. | TRBD1 | TRBJ2-2 | TRBV10-1 | 16 | CASSGPGQGLTGELFF | TGCGCCAGCAGCGGGCCGGGACAGGGACTGACCGGGGAGCTGTTTTTT
. | TRBD2 | TRBJ2-3 | TRBV24-1 | 14 | CATSAGGSGDTQYF | TGTGCCACCTCAGCGGGGGGGTCGGGAGATACGCAGTATTTT
. | . | TRBJ1-5 | TRBV9 | 15 | CASSATGTFYQPQHF | TGTGCCAGCAGCGCCACCGGGACATTTTATCAGCCCCAGCATTTT
few | TRBD2 | TRBJ2-7 | TRBV9 | 15 | CASSPGGTSVYEQYF | TGTGCCAGCAGCCCAGGTGGGACTAGCGTATACGAGCAGTACTTC
. | . | TRBJ1-1 | TRBV9 | 15 | CASSGKDTLITEAFF | TGTGCCAGCAGCGGGAAGGACACCTTAATAACTGAAGCTTTCTTT
. | . | TRBJ1-2 | TRBV5-6 | 15 | CASSPIPNSPSGYTF | TGTGCCAGCAGCCCCATCCCAAACAGCCCATCAGGCTACACCTTC
. | . | TRBJ2-1 | TRBV7-2 | 11 | CASSSHNEQFF | TGTGCCAGCAGCTCTCACAATGAGCAGTTCTTC
. | . | TRBJ1-2 | TRBV5-1 | 14 | CASSLVGLGDGYTF | TGCGCCAGCAGCTTGGTGGGACTGGGGGATGGCTACACCTTC
. | TRBD1 | TRBJ2-1 | TRBV30 | 16 | CAWLETGTGSYNEQFF | TGTGCCTGGCTTGAGACCGGGACAGGCTCCTACAATGAGCAGTTCTTC
. | TRBD1 | TRBJ1-2 | TRBV29-1 | 12 | CSGSGQGNGYTF | TGCAGCGGCTCGGGACAGGGAAATGGCTACACCTTC
. | . | TRBJ1-4 | TRBV4-1 | 15 | CASSPSGQRNEKLFF | TGCGCCAGCAGCCCTAGCGGACAAAGAAATGAAAAACTGTTTTTT
. | . | TRBJ2-7 | TRBV6-5 | 14 | CASRRPGGTYEQYF | TGTGCCAGCAGGCGCCCAGGAGGGACCTACGAGCAGTACTTC
. | . | TRBJ2-7 | TRBV5-5 | 14 | CASSVGGLSYEQYF | TGTGCCAGCAGCGTCGGGGGGCTCTCCTACGAGCAGTACTTC
once | TRBD1 | TRBJ2-1 | TRBV7-3 | 15 | CASSLGDRDDNEQFF | TGTGCCAGCAGCTTAGGGGACAGGGATGACAATGAGCAGTTCTTC
. | . | TRBJ1-5 | TRBV5-5 | 18 | CASSRSTGGLGGNQPQHF | TGTGCCAGCAGCCGTTCCACCGGGGGTCTAGGTGGCAATCAGCCCCAGCATTTT
. | TRBD2 | TRBJ2-3 | TRBV6-5 | 15 | CASSLRLALTDTQYF | TGTGCCAGCAGCCTTCGACTAGCGCTCACAGATACGCAGTATTTT
. | . | TRBJ2-5 | TRBV27 | 14 | CASSLLGPGETQYF | TGTGCCAGCAGTTTACTAGGCCCTGGAGAGACCCAGTACTTC
. | TRBD2 | TRBJ2-3 | TRBV6-8 | 14 | CASPTSGLTDTQYF | TGTGCCAGCCCGACTAGCGGGCTCACAGATACGCAGTATTTT
. | TRBD2 | TRBJ2-5 | TRBV10-3 | 13 | CAISSGGVETQYF | TGTGCCATCTCTAGCGGGGGGGTGGAGACCCAGTACTTC
few | . | TRBJ1-2 | TRBV19 | 15 | CASSLGQSPNYGYTF | TGTGCCAGTAGTCTTGGACAGAGCCCTAACTATGGCTACACCTTC
. | . | TRBJ2-1 | TRBV4-1 | 17 | CASSQGTRGLSYNEQFF | TGCGCCAGCAGCCAAGGTACTAGAGGTTTGTCCTACAATGAGCAGTTCTTC
. | . | TRBJ2-3 | TRBV2 | 11 | CASSVKDTQYF | TGTGCCAGCAGTGTAAAAGATACGCAGTATTTT
. | . | TRBJ1-5 | TRBV2 | 15 | CASEGPREGNQPQHF | TGTGCCAGCGAGGGCCCCAGGGAGGGCAATCAGCCCCAGCATTTT
once | . | TRBJ1-2 | TRBV25-1 | 13 | CASTKGVQDGYTF | TGTGCCAGCACTAAAGGGGTCCAAGATGGCTACACCTTC
few | . | TRBJ1-2 | TRBV5-5 | 13 | CASSSAAGYGYTF | TGTGCCAGCAGCTCGGCAGCGGGCTATGGCTACACCTTC
. | . | TRBJ1-6 | TRBV6-5 | 12 | CASSSEDSPLHF | TGTGCCAGCAGTTCGGAGGATTCACCCCTCCACTTT
. | . | TRBJ1-3 | TRBV5-6 | 16 | CASSLVDSSSGNTIYF | TGTGCCAGCAGCTTGGTTGATAGTAGCTCTGGAAACACCATATATTTT
. | TRBD1 | TRBJ2-2 | TRBV2 | 14 | CASVGQGAYGELFF | TGTGCCAGCGTCGGACAGGGGGCATACGGGGAGCTGTTTTTT
. | TRBD1 | TRBJ2-1 | TRBV5-1 | 14 | CASSSGQGWHEQFF | TGCGCCAGCAGCTCGGGACAGGGTTGGCATGAGCAGTTCTTC
once | TRBD1 | TRBJ1-3 | TRBV25-1 | 14 | CASSLTGVRNTIYF | TGTGCCAGCAGCCTAACAGGGGTTAGAAACACCATATATTTT
. | . | TRBJ2-3 | TRBV7-9 | 13 | CASTQVSTDTQYF | TGTGCCAGCACGCAGGTCTCAACAGATACGCAGTATTTT
. | . | TRBJ1-5 | TRBV4-1 | 15 | CASSQERGGHQPQHF | TGCGCCAGCAGCCAAGAACGGGGTGGTCATCAGCCCCAGCATTTT
. | TRBD2 | TRBJ2-1 | TRBV4-1 | 20 | CASSRTSGGHTFSSYNEQFF | TGCGCCAGCAGCCGTACTAGCGGGGGCCATACTTTTAGCTCCTACAATGAGCAGTTCTTC
few | . | TRBJ2-2 | TRBV7-3 | 16 | CASSLLGAKSTGELFF | TGTGCCAGCAGCTTACTGGGGGCAAAGAGTACCGGGGAGCTGTTTTTT
. | . | TRBJ1-2 | TRBV25-1 | 16 | CASSDAPGEGYYGYTF | TGTGCCAGCAGTGACGCTCCGGGGGAGGGGTACTATGGCTACACCTTC
. | . | TRBJ1-6 | TRBV7-3 | 13 | CASSQSEQSPLHF | TGTGCCAGCAGCCAAAGTGAACAGTCACCCCTCCACTTT
. | TRBD2 | TRBJ2-5 | TRBV6-5 | 12 | CASRAGVGTQYF | TGTGCCAGCCGAGCGGGGGTAGGGACCCAGTACTTC
once | TRBD2 | TRBJ2-3 | TRBV5-1 | 16 | CASSLPILAGTDTQYF | TGCGCCAGCAGCTTGCCCATACTAGCGGGCACAGATACGCAGTATTTT
. | . | TRBJ2-7 | TRBV5-1 | 11 | CASSSSYEQYF | TGCGCCAGCTCGTCCTCCTACGAGCAGTACTTC
. | . | TRBJ2-7 | TRBV18 | 12 | CASSPGRYEQYF | TGTGCCAGCTCACCAGGCCGTTACGAGCAGTACTTC